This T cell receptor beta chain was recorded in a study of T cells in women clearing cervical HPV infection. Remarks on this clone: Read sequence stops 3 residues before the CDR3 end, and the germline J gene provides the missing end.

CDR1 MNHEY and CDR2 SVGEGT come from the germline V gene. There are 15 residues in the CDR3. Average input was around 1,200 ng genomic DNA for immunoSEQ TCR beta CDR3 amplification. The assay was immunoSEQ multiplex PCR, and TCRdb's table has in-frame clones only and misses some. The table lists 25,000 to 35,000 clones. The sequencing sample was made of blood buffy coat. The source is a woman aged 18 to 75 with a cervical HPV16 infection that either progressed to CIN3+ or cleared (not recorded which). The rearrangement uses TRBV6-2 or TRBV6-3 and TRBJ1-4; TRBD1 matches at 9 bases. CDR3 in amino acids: CASNESGTGNSPLFF. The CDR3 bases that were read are TGTGCCAGCAACGAATCCGGGACAGGGAATTCACCA.